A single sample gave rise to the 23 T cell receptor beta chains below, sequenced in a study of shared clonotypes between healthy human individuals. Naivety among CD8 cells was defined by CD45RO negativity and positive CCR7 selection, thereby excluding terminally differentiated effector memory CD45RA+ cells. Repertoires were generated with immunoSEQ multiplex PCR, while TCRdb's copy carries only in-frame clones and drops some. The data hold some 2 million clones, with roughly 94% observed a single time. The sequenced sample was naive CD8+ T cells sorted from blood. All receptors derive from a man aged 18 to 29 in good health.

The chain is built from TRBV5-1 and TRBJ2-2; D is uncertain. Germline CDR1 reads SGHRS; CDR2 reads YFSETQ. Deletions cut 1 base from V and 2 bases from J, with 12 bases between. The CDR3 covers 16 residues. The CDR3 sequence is CASSLNGARNTGELFF. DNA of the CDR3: TGCGCCAGCAGCTTGAATGGTGCCAGAAACACCGGGGAGCTGTTTTTT.

DNA of the CDR3: TGTGCCATCGGGACAGAACGCTACGAGCAGTACTTC. Translating gives CAIGTERYEQYF. The V call is TRBV2, the J call TRBJ2-7, with 7 bases lining up with TRBD1. This CDR3 has 12 amino acids. The V gene's germline CDR1 is SNHLY and CDR2 FYNNEI. V shed 10 bases and J 3 bases; nucleotides not matched to a gene: 6.

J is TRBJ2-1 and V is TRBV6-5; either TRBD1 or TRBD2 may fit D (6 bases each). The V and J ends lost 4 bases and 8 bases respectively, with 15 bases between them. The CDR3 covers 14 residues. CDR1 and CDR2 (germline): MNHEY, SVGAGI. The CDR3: CASSFTGALDEQFF. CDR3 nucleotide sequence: TGTGCCAGCAGTTTTACGGGGGCGCTCGATGAGCAGTTCTTC.

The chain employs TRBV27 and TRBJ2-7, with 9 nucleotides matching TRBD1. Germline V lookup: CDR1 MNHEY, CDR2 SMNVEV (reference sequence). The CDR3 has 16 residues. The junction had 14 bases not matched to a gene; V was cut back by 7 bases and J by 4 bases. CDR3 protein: CASTDGPGQGRYEQYF. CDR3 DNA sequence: TGTGCCAGCACCGACGGCCCGGGACAGGGAAGGTACGAGCAGTACTTC.

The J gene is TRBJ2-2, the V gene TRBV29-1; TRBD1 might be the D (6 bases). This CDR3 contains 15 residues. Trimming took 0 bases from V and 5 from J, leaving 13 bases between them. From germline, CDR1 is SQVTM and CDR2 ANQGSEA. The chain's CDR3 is CSVEDWSGETGELFF. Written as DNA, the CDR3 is TGCAGCGTTGAAGATTGGTCAGGGGAAACCGGGGAGCTGTTTTTT.

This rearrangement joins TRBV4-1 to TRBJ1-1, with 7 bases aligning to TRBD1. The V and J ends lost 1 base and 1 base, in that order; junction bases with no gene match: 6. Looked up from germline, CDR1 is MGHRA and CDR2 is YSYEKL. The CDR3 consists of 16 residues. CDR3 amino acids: CASSQVGDSPNTEAFF. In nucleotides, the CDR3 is TGCGCCAGCAGCCAAGTAGGGGACAGCCCGAACACTGAAGCTTTCTTT.

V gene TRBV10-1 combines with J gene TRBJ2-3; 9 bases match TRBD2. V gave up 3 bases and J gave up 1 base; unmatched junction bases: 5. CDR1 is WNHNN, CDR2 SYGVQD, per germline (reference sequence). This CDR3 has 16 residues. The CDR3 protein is CASSDPASGGTDTQYF. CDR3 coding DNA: TGCGCCAGCAGTGATCCGGCTAGCGGGGGCACAGATACGCAGTATTTT.

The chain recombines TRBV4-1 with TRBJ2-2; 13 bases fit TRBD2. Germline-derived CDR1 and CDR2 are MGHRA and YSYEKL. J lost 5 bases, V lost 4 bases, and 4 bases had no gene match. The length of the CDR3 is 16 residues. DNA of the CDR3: TGCGCCAGCAGCCCACTAGCGGGAGGGATTACCGGGGAGCTGTTTTTT. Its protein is CASSPLAGGITGELFF.

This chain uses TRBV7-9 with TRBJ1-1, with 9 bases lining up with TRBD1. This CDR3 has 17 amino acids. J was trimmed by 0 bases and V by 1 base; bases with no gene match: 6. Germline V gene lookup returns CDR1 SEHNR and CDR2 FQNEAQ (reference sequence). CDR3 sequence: CASSLGRDRVMNTEAFF. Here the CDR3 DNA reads TGTGCCAGCAGCTTAGGTCGGGACAGGGTCATGAACACTGAAGCTTTCTTT.

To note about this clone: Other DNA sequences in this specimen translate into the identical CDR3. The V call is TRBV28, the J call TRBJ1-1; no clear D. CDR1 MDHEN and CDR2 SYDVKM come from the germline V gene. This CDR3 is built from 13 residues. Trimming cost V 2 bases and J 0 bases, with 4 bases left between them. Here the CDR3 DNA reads TGTGCCAGCAGTTTAGGACTGAACACTGAAGCTTTCTTT. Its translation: CASSLGLNTEAFF.

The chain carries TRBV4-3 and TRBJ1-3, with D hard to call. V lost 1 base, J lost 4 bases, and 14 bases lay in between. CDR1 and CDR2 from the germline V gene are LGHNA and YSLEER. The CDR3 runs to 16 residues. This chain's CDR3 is CASSQVGPIGGNTIYF. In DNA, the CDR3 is TGCGCCAGCAGCCAAGTCGGTCCAATCGGGGGAAACACCATATATTTT.

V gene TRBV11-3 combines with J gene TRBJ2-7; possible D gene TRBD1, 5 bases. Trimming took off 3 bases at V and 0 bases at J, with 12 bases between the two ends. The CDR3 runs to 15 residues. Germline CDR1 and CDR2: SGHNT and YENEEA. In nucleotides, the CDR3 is TGTGCCAGCAGCTTCGACAGAATTAGCTCCTACGAGCAGTACTTC. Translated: CASSFDRISSYEQYF.

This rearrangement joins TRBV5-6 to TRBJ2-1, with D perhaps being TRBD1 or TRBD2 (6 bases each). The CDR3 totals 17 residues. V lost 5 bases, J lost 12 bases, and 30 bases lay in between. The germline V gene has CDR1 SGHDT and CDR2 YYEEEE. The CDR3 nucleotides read TGTGCCAGCAGTCCGATTAGGAGAGGGACGGAGGGGGTCCGGCAGTTCTTC. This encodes CASSPIRRGTEGVRQFF. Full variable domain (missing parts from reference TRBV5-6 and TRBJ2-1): DAGVTQSPTHLIKTRGQQVTLRCSPKSGHDTVSWYQQALGQGPQFIFQYYEEEERQRGNFPDRFSGHQFPNYSSELNVNALLLGDSALYLCASSPIRRGTEGVRQFFGPGTRLTVL.

CDR3 bases: TGTGCCAGCAGCTCGTCCCCGGCGGAGGGGACAGATACGCAGTATTTT. Translation gives CASSSSPAEGTDTQYF. The rearrangement uses TRBV7-9 and TRBJ2-3, with D tentatively TRBD2 (6 bases). This CDR3 is built from 16 residues. V lost 4 bases and J lost 3, with 17 bases in between. Per germline, CDR1 SEHNR and CDR2 FQNEAQ (reference sequence).

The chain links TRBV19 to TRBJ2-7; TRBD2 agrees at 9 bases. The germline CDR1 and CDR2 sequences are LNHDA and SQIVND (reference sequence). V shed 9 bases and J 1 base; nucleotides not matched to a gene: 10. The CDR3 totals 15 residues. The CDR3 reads CASSVGLAISYEQYF. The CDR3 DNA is TGTGCCAGCTCTGTCGGACTAGCGATATCCTACGAGCAGTACTTC.

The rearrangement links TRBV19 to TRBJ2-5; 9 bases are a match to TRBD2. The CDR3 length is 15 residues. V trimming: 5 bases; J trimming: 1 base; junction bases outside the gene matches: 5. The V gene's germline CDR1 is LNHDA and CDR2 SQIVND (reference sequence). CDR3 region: CASSSTSGGQETQYF. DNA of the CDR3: TGTGCCAGTAGTTCGACTAGCGGAGGCCAAGAGACCCAGTACTTC. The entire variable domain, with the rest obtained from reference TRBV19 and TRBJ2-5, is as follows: DGGITQSPKYLFRKEGQNVTLSCEQNLNHDAMYWYRQDPGQGLRLIYYSQIVNDFQKGDIAEGYSVSREKKESFPLTVTSAQKNPTAFYLCASSSTSGGQETQYFGPGTRLLVL.

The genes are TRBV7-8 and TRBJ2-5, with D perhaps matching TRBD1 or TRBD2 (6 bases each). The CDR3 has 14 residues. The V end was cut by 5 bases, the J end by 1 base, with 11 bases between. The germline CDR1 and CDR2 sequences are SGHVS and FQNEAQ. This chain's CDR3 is CASSPGAPQETQYF. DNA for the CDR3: TGTGCCAGCAGCCCGGGGGCTCCCCAAGAGACCCAGTACTTC.

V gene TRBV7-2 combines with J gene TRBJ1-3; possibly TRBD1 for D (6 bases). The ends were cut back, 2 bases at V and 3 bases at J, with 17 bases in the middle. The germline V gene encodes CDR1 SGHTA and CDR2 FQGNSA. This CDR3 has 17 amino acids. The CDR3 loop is CASSLLGQLGGGNTIYF. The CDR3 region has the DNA TGTGCCAGCAGCTTATTGGGACAACTTGGCGGTGGAAACACCATATATTTT.

CDR3 sequence: CASSHSGGNEQYF. In nucleotides, the CDR3 is TGTGCCAGCAGTCATAGCGGGGGCAACGAGCAGTACTTC. This sequence joins TRBV6-5 and TRBJ2-7; the match to TRBD2 covers 9 bases. The CDR3 sequence is 13 residues long. V gave up 5 bases and J gave up 5 bases; unmatched junction bases: 4. The germline CDR1 and CDR2 sequences are MNHEY and SVGAGI.

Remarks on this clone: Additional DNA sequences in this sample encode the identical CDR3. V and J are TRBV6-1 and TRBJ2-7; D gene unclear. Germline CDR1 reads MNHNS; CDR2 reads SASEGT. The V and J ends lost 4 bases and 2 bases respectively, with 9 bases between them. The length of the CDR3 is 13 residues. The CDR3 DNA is TGTGCCAGCAGTGCACGCCCCACCTACGAGCAGTACTTC. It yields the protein CASSARPTYEQYF.

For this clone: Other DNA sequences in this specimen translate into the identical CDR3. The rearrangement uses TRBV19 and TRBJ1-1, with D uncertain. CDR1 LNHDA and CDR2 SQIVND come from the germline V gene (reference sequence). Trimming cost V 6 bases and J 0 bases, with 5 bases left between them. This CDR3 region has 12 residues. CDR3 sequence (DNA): TGTGCCAGTAGCTGGATGAACACTGAAGCTTTCTTT. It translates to CASSWMNTEAFF.

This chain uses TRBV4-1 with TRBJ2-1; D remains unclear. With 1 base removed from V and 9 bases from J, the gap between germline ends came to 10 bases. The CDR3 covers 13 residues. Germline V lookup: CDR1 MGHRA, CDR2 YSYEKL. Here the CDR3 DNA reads TGCGCCAGCAGCCAAGTACAATTGGGTGAGCAGTTCTTC. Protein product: CASSQVQLGEQFF.

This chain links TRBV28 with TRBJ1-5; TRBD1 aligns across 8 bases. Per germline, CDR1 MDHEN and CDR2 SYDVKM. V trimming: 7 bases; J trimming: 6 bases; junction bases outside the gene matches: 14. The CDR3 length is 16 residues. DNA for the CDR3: TGTGCCAGCACTGGACAGGGACGGGGTTTGGGTCAGCCCCAGCATTTT. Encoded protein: CASTGQGRGLGQPQHF.